A single sample gave rise to the 31 T cell receptor beta chains below, sequenced in a study of OX40 agonist ivuxolimab in advanced cancers. Profiling relied on immunoSEQ multiplex PCR, and the TCRdb table lists in-frame clones only, not all of them. The sample has about 64,000 clones, about 87% seen once. Sequences were derived from CD4+ or CD8+ T cells sorted from blood, sampled in a trial of the OX40 agonist ivuxolimab. The receptors stem from an adult with an advanced solid tumor such as melanoma, head and neck, liver or kidney cancer.

The CDR3 spells CAISETDGAKNIQYF. The CDR3 DNA sequence: TGTGCCATCAGTGAGACCGACGGAGCCAAAAACATTCAGTACTTC. This chain connects TRBV10-3 to TRBJ2-4; no firm D call. The V end lost 2 bases, the J end lost 0 bases, and 8 bases lay between the germline ends. The CDR3 contains 15 residues. Germline V gives CDR1 ENHRY, CDR2 SYGVKD.

This sequence joins TRBV2 and TRBJ2-3, with D uncertain. From germline, CDR1 is SNHLY and CDR2 FYNNEI. The length of the CDR3 is 11 residues. Trimming took off 4 bases at V and 2 bases at J, with 1 base between the two ends. This CDR3 is CASSVTDTQYF. The CDR3 nucleotides read TGTGCCAGCAGTGTCACAGATACGCAGTATTTT.

The chain joins TRBV7-3 to TRBJ2-1, with 10 bases matching TRBD2. This CDR3 region has 13 residues. Per the germline V gene, CDR1 is SGHTA and CDR2 is FQGTGA. The V gene end was trimmed by 1 base and the J gene end by 9 bases; junction bases not matched to a gene: 0. This CDR3 is CASSLRLAGEQFF. The DNA of the CDR3 is TGTGCCAGCAGCTTAAGACTAGCGGGTGAGCAGTTCTTC.

The gene calls are TRBV2 and TRBJ2-2, with D tentatively TRBD1 (5 bases). The CDR3 totals 14 residues. Per germline, CDR1 SNHLY and CDR2 FYNNEI. The germline V and J ends were trimmed by 5 bases and 1 base, with 8 bases remaining between them. CDR3 sequence reads: CASSQGRNTGELFF. The CDR3 DNA follows: TGTGCCAGCAGTCAGGGTAGGAACACCGGGGAGCTGTTTTTT.

This chain connects TRBV5-6 to TRBJ2-5; 9 bases line up with TRBD1. The length of the CDR3 is 14 residues. J was trimmed by 1 base and V by 5 bases; bases with no gene match: 3. Germline CDR1 and CDR2: SGHDT and YYEEEE. The CDR3 DNA reads as TGTGCCAGCAGACTGACAGGGGGCCAAGAGACCCAGTACTTC. It is translated as CASRLTGGQETQYF.

The chain links TRBV4-1 to TRBJ2-7, with D uncertain. Between the trimmed V and J ends, which lost 3 bases and 5 bases, there was a span of 14 bases. The CDR3 extends over 14 amino acids. The V gene's germline CDR1 is MGHRA and CDR2 YSYEKL. In DNA form, the CDR3 reads TGCGCCAGCAGCCAGTCGCTAGGGAAAAACGAGCAGTACTTC. This encodes CASSQSLGKNEQYF.

V is TRBV28 and J is TRBJ1-2; 8 bases fit TRBD1. The V gene end was trimmed by 2 bases and the J gene end by 5 bases; junction bases not matched to a gene: 4. CDR3 length equals 14 residues. Germline CDR1 reads MDHEN; CDR2 reads SYDVKM. DNA for the CDR3: TGTGCCAGCAGTTTAGCGGGACAGGCTTATGGCTACACCTTC. This gives the protein CASSLAGQAYGYTF.

The chain carries TRBV4-1 and TRBJ2-7; the D is unclear. Trimming stripped 1 base from V and 0 bases from J, with 10 bases between. CDR3 length equals 15 residues. In germline, CDR1 is MGHRA, CDR2 YSYEKL. The CDR3: CASSQANRFSYEQYF. The DNA for the CDR3 is TGCGCCAGCAGCCAAGCTAACCGGTTCTCCTACGAGCAGTACTTC.

The V and J genes are TRBV19 and TRBJ2-7, with 7 positions matching TRBD2. The CDR3 length is 15 residues. After removal of 5 bases from V and 2 bases from J, the junction contained 9 bases not matched to a gene. CDR1 is LNHDA, CDR2 SQIVND, per germline (reference sequence). DNA for the CDR3: TGTGCCAGTAGTGGCCGACGGGGGGAAACCTACGAGCAGTACTTC. Its translation: CASSGRRGETYEQYF.

This clone was counted once. The genes are TRBV28 and TRBJ2-1; 11 bases match TRBD2. V gave up 5 bases and J gave up 5 bases; unmatched junction bases: 2. The CDR3 totals 14 residues. Per the germline V gene, CDR1 is MDHEN and CDR2 is SYDVKM. This chain's CDR3 is CASSRLAGHNEQFF. The CDR3 region has the DNA TGTGCCAGCAGTCGACTAGCGGGACACAATGAGCAGTTCTTC.

The rearrangement joins TRBV5-1 to TRBJ2-5, with 9 bases matching TRBD1. The CDR3 runs 15 residues. CDR1 SGHRS and CDR2 YFSETQ come from the germline V gene. The V gene end was trimmed by 4 bases and the J gene end by 1 base; junction bases not matched to a gene: 5. CDR3 nucleotides: TGCGCCAGCAGCACACCGGGACAGGGCCAAGAGACCCAGTACTTC. Protein sequence: CASSTPGQGQETQYF.

CDR3 coding DNA: TGTGCCAGCTGTGATGTGGGGGAACCGAACACCGGGGAGCTGTTTTTT. Translated, it gives CASCDVGEPNTGELFF. This chain links TRBV18 with TRBJ2-2; D might be TRBD1 or TRBD2, each matching 5 bases. CDR3 size: 16 residues. CDR1 and CDR2 from the germline V gene are KGHSH and LQKENI. The V and J ends lost 7 bases and 0 bases respectively, with 15 bases between them. Full variable domain (outside the CDR3, taken from reference TRBV18 and TRBJ2-2): NAGVMQNPRHLVRRRGQEARLRCSPMKGHSHVYWYRQLPEEGLKFMVYLQKENIIDESGMPKERFSAEFPKEGPSILRIQQVVRGDSAAYFCASCDVGEPNTGELFFGEGSRLTVL.

A single count supports this clone. V gene TRBV7-9 combines with J gene TRBJ2-1; possible D gene TRBD2, 5 bases. V was shortened by 7 bases and J by 7 bases, with 11 bases between the two germline ends. This CDR3 spans 12 amino acids. Germline assignment: CDR1 SEHNR and CDR2 FQNEAQ (reference sequence). The CDR3 DNA is TGTGCCAGCATAACTAGGAAGAATGAGCAGTTCTTC. This translates into CASITRKNEQFF.

The chain joins TRBV9 to TRBJ1-5, with D perhaps matching TRBD1 (5 bases). This CDR3 region has 14 residues. Germline CDR1 and CDR2: SGDLS and YYNGEE. Trimming stripped 4 bases from V and 7 bases from J, with 15 bases between. CDR3: CASSPQGGKQPQHF. The CDR3 nucleotides read TGTGCCAGCAGCCCTCAGGGCGGAAAACAGCCCCAGCATTTT.

This chain links TRBV21-1 with TRBJ2-7; TRBD2, as called in the table, went unchecked against the DNA. TRBV21-1 is designated a pseudogene. The CDR3 is made up of 14 amino acids. The CDR3 DNA follows: TGTGCCAGCAGCAAAGTAACTGTCTCCTACGAGCAGTACTTC. Its translation: CASSKVTVSYEQYF.

The rearrangement links TRBV9 to TRBJ2-7; D unresolved. Trimming shortened V by 0 bases and J by 6 bases, and 16 bases separated the two germline ends. Germline V CDR1 and CDR2: SGDLS, YYNGEE. The CDR3 has 15 amino acids. The CDR3 is CASSVGPRQVTEQYF. CDR3 nucleotide sequence: TGTGCCAGCAGCGTAGGCCCGCGTCAGGTAACCGAGCAGTACTTC. Complete variable domain (other parts from reference TRBV9 and TRBJ2-7): DSGVTQTPKHLITATGQRVTLRCSPRSGDLSVYWYQQSLDQGLQFLIQYYNGEERAKGNILERFSAQQFPDLHSELNLSSLELGDSALYFCASSVGPRQVTEQYFGPGTRLTVT.

The chain recombines TRBV19 with TRBJ2-2, with 8 bases that match TRBD2. Germline loops: CDR1 LNHDA, CDR2 SQIVND (reference sequence). The CDR3 consists of 16 residues. V lost 5 bases, J lost 4 bases, and 9 bases stayed unmatched. The CDR3 nucleotides read TGTGCCAGTAGTGCATCCGGGACTAGACCCACCGGGGAGCTGTTTTTT. Residues: CASSASGTRPTGELFF. Complete variable domain (other parts from reference TRBV19 and TRBJ2-2): DGGITQSPKYLFRKEGQNVTLSCEQNLNHDAMYWYRQDPGQGLRLIYYSQIVNDFQKGDIAEGYSVSREKKESFPLTVTSAQKNPTAFYLCASSASGTRPTGELFFGEGSRLTVL.

This clone was counted a single time. V is TRBV6-5 and J is TRBJ1-3; maybe TRBD1 (5 bases). Germline lookup yields CDR1 MNHEY and CDR2 SVGAGI. There are 14 residues in the CDR3. The V gene lost 2 bases and the J gene lost 1 base, with 6 bases spanning the gap. DNA of the CDR3: TGTGCCAGCAGTTACGGGGGATCTGGAAACACCATATATTTT. Translation: CASSYGGSGNTIYF.

V usage is TRBV7-3 and J usage is TRBJ2-3, with 10 bases identical to TRBD2. CDR3 length: 14 amino acids. In germline, CDR1 is SGHTA, CDR2 FQGTGA. Germline trimming cut 5 bases from V and 4 bases from J; bases unmatched to any gene: 3. CDR3 sequence: CASSLAGVADTQYF. CDR3 nucleotides: TGTGCCAGCAGCCTAGCGGGAGTGGCAGATACGCAGTATTTT.

V usage is TRBV7-9 and J usage is TRBJ1-2; D gene ambiguous. The germline gives CDR1 SEHNR, CDR2 FQNEAQ (reference sequence). CDR3 size: 13 residues. The germline V and J ends were trimmed by 5 bases and 7 bases, with 14 bases remaining between them. The CDR3 nucleotides read TGTGCCAGCAGCCCAAGGGATTGGGCTGGCTACACCTTC. Residues: CASSPRDWAGYTF.

The chain is built from TRBV6-5 and TRBJ2-7; D perhaps matches TRBD2 (5 bases). In germline, CDR1 is MNHEY, CDR2 SVGAGI. The CDR3 has 15 amino acids. V shed 0 bases and J shed 2 bases, with 11 bases lying between them. CDR3 DNA: TGTGCCAGCAGTTACTCGCGGGTGGGGACCTACGAGCAGTACTTC. Protein sequence: CASSYSRVGTYEQYF.

The chain recombines TRBV30 with TRBJ2-5, with 8 bases aligning to TRBD1. Per germline, CDR1 GTSNPN and CDR2 SVGIG (reference sequence). With 2 bases clipped from V and 5 bases from J, the junction kept 4 bases outside the gene matches. The CDR3 consists of 13 residues. The CDR3 reads CAWSTYRGETQYF. The CDR3 coding sequence is TGTGCCTGGAGTACCTACAGGGGGGAGACCCAGTACTTC.

The rearrangement links TRBV10-1 to TRBJ2-7; 7 bases agree with TRBD2. The trim removed 10 bases at V and 7 bases at J, leaving 13 bases unmatched. The CDR3 consists of 13 residues. Looked up from germline, CDR1 is WNHNN and CDR2 is SYGVQD (reference sequence). CDR3 DNA sequence: TGCGCCACGAGTCGTAGCGGGTTGGGGGAGCAGTACTTC. Residues: CATSRSGLGEQYF.

Only one count was recorded for this clone. The chain links TRBV28 to TRBJ2-7, with no clear D. Germline CDR1 and CDR2: MDHEN and SYDVKM. This CDR3 comprises 12 residues. V lost 5 bases, J lost 2 bases, and 7 bases lay in between. The CDR3, as DNA: TGTGCCAGCAGTCCCTCCCCCTACGAGCAGTACTTC. This translates into CASSPSPYEQYF.

The genes are TRBV7-6 and TRBJ1-1; D ambiguous. V was trimmed by 0 bases and J by 0 bases, leaving 11 bases between them. Germline values: CDR1 SGHVS, CDR2 FNYEAQ. This CDR3 is 16 amino acids long. The CDR3 loop reads CASSLAGGLMNTEAFF. The CDR3 DNA reads as TGTGCCAGCAGCTTAGCGGGCGGTCTGATGAACACTGAAGCTTTCTTT.

This clone is a singleton in its sample. The chain couples TRBV6-5 to TRBJ1-4; D unresolved. Germline V CDR1 and CDR2: MNHEY, SVGAGI. V shed 6 bases and J shed 5 bases, with 13 bases lying between them. This CDR3 is built from 14 residues. CDR3 protein: CASRKQQTNEKLFF. The DNA for the CDR3 is TGTGCCAGCAGGAAACAGCAAACCAATGAAAAACTGTTTTTT.

Comment on this clone: The germline gene is not matched at one end of the junction; a read error may be the cause. For the CDR3, the DNA is TGTGCTAGCAGCTTAGGGACAGGGGCCGGGGAGCTGTTTTTT. This translates into CASSLGTGAGELFF. The chain employs TRBV7-7 and TRBJ2-2; 10 nucleotides match TRBD1. CDR3 length: 14 amino acids. Germline V gene data show CDR1 as SSHAT and CDR2 as FNYEAQ (reference sequence).

For the CDR3, the DNA is TGCGCCAGCAGCTTGTTTGGCAATTGGGGAAACATTCAGTACTTC. Amino acid sequence: CASSLFGNWGNIQYF. The chain combines TRBV5-1 with TRBJ2-4; the D is unclear. CDR1 is SGHRS and CDR2 is YFSETQ in the germline V gene. V gave up 1 base and J gave up 6 bases, with 14 bases separating them. The CDR3 is 15 residues long.

This clone appeared once. This chain joins TRBV2 and TRBJ1-2; D is uncertain. The germline V gene encodes CDR1 SNHLY and CDR2 FYNNEI. The V and J ends lost 3 bases and 8 bases respectively, with 10 bases between them. CDR3 size: 12 residues. The CDR3 is CASSDDVGGYTF. Here the CDR3 DNA reads TGTGCCAGCAGTGATGACGTCGGGGGCTACACCTTC.

With regard to this clone: Other DNA variants within this sample encode the same CDR3. The chain employs TRBV4-2 and TRBJ1-5, with a tentative D call TRBD1 (5 bases). With 4 bases removed from V and 6 bases from J, the gap between germline ends came to 13 bases. The CDR3 loop spans 14 amino acids. In germline, CDR1 is LGHNA, CDR2 YNFKEQ. In nucleotides, the CDR3 is TGTGCCAGCAGCCCCTCGGGGGGGGTTCAGCCCCAGCATTTT. This sequence encodes CASSPSGGVQPQHF.

The CDR3 spells CASSERLWANVLTF. Written as DNA, the CDR3 is TGTGCCAGCAGTGAGCGTCTCTGGGCCAACGTCCTGACTTTC. The gene calls are TRBV2 and TRBJ2-6, with D unresolved. This CDR3 region has 14 residues. V was pared by 3 bases and J by 5 bases, with 8 bases between. Germline values: CDR1 SNHLY, CDR2 FYNNEI.